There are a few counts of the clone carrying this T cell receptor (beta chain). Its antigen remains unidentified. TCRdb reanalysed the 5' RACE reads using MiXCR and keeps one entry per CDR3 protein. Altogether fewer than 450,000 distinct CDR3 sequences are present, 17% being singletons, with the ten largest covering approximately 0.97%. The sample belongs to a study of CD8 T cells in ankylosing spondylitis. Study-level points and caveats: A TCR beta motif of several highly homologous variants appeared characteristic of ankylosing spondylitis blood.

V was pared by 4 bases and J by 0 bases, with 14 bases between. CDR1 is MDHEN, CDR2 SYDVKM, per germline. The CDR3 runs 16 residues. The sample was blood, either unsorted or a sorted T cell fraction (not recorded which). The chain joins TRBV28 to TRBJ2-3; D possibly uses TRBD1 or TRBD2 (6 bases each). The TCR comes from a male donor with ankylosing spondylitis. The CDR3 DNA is TGTGCCAGCAGTTCGCCCCTAGGGGGGAGCACAGATACGCAGTATTTT. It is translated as CASSSPLGGSTDTQYF.